These 2 T cell receptor beta chains came from one sample sequenced in a study of blood T cell repertoires in COVID-19. The repertoire was sequenced with immunoSEQ multiplex PCR; TCRdb's copy has only in-frame clones and lacks some. The sample shows roughly 140,000 clones, around nine tenths of them seen only once. What was sequenced was PBMCs or T cells enriched from blood (not recorded which). The receptor set was obtained from a woman aged 25 to 39 with acute COVID-19.

The chain has TRBV6-5 and TRBJ2-7; no clear D. CDR1 and CDR2 from the germline V gene are MNHEY and SVGAGI. The V gene lost 0 bases and the J gene lost 6 bases, with 3 bases spanning the gap. The CDR3 totals 11 residues. The CDR3 region has the DNA TGTGCCAGCAGTTACTCCGGCGAGCAGTACTTC. Protein product: CASSYSGEQYF.

The CDR3 nucleotides read TGTGCCAGCAGTGAAATCAGGGGGACTGAAGCTTTCTTT. Protein product: CASSEIRGTEAFF. V usage is TRBV6-1 and J usage is TRBJ1-1, with 7 nucleotides matching TRBD1. This CDR3 comprises 13 residues. V shed 2 bases and J 5 bases; nucleotides not matched to a gene: 2. CDR1 is MNHNS and CDR2 is SASEGT in the germline V gene.